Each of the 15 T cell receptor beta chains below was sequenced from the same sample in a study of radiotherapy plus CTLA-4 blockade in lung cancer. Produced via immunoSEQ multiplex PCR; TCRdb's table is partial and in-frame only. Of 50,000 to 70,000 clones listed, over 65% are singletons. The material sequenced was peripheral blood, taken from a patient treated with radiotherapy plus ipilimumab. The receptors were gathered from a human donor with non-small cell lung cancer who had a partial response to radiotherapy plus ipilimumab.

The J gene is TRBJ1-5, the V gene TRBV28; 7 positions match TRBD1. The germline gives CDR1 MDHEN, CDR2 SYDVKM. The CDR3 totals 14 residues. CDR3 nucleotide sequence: TGTGCGGTGACAGGGACCTTATCGGGGCAGCCCCAGCATTTT. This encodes CAVTGTLSGQPQHF.

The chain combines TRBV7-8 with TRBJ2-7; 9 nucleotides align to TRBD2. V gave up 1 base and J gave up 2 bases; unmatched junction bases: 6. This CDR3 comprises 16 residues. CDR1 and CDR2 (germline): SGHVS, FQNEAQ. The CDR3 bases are TGTGCCAGCAGCTTAGGCGGGCTAGCGGGGACCTACGAGCAGTACTTC. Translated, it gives CASSLGGLAGTYEQYF.

In DNA form, the CDR3 reads TGCGCCAGCAGCTTCGGAGGGGTAATGAGAAGTGCCGGGGAGCTGTTTTTT. It is translated as CASSFGGVMRSAGELFF. The chain links TRBV5-1 to TRBJ2-2; weak D call: TRBD2 (6 bases). V was pared by 2 bases and J by 6 bases, with 20 bases between. Germline V gives CDR1 SGHRS, CDR2 YFSETQ. CDR3 length: 17 residues.

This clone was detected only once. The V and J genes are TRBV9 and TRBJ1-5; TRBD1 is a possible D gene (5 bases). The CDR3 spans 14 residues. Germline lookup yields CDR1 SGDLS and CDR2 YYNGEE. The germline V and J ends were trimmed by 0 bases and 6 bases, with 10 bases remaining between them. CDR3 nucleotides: TGTGCCAGCAGCGTAGGAGCAGGGTTTCAGCCCCAGCATTTT. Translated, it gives CASSVGAGFQPQHF.

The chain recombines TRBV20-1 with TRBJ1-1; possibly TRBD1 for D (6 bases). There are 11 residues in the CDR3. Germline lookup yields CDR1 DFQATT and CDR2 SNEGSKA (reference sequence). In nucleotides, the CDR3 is TGCGGGACCGGGACACTTTCTGAAGCTTTCTTT. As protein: CGTGTLSEAFF.

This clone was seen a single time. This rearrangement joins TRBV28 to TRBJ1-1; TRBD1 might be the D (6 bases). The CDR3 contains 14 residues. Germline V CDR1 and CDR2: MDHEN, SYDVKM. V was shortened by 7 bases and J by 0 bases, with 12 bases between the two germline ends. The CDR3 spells CASISGVMNTEAFF. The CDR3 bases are TGTGCCAGCATCTCAGGGGTCATGAACACTGAAGCTTTCTTT.

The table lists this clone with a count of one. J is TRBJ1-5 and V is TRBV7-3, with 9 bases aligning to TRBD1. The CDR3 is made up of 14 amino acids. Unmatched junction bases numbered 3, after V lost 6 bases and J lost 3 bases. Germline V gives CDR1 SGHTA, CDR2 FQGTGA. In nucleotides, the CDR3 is TGTGCCAGCAGTGGGACAGGGCCCAATCAGCCCCAGCATTTT. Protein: CASSGTGPNQPQHF.

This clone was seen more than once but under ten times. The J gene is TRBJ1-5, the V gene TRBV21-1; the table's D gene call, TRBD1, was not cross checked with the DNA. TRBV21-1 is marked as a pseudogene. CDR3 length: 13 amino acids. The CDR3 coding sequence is TGTGCCAGCAGGGGGCAGGTCAATCAGCCCCAGCATTTT. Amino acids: CASRGQVNQPQHF.

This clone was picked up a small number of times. The DNA for the CDR3 is TGTGCCAGACGCGCTCGACTAGCGGGGGGGGACGAAAACATTCAGTACTTC. Protein: CARRARLAGGDENIQYF. The chain uses TRBV19 and TRBJ2-4; 14 nucleotides line up with TRBD2. The V and J ends lost 9 bases and 5 bases, in that order; junction bases with no gene match: 12. The CDR3 loop spans 17 amino acids. Germline lookup yields CDR1 LNHDA and CDR2 SQIVND (reference sequence). Filled out from reference TRBV19 and TRBJ2-4, the complete variable domain reads DGGITQSPKYLFRKEGQNVTLSCEQNLNHDAMYWYRQDPGQGLRLIYYSQIVNDFQKGDIAEGYSVSREKKESFPLTVTSAQKNPTAFYLCARRARLAGGDENIQYFGAGTRLSVL.

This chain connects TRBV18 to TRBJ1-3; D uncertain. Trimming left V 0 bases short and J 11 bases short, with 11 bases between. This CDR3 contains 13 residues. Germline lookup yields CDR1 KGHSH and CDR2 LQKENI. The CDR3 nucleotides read TGTGCCAGCTCACCACCGACATCCCCAGCCATATATTTT. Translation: CASSPPTSPAIYF.

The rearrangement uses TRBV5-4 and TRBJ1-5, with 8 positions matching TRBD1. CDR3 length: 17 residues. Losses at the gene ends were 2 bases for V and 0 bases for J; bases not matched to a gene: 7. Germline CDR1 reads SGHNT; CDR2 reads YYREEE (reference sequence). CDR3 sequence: CASSLTTGQVSNQPQHF. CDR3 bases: TGTGCCAGCAGCTTAACTACGGGACAGGTTAGCAATCAGCCCCAGCATTTT. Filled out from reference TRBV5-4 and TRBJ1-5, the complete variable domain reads ETGVTQSPTHLIKTRGQQVTLRCSSQSGHNTVSWYQQALGQGPQFIFQYYREEENGRGNFPPRFSGLQFPNYSSELNVNALELDDSALYLCASSLTTGQVSNQPQHFGDGTRLSIL.

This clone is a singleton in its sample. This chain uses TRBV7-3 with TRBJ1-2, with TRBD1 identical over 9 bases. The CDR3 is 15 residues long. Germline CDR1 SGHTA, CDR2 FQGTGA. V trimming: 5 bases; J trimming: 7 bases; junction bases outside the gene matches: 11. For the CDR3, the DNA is TGTGCCAGCAGCCCAGGTGGACAGGGGTCTGGTGGCTACACCTTC. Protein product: CASSPGGQGSGGYTF.

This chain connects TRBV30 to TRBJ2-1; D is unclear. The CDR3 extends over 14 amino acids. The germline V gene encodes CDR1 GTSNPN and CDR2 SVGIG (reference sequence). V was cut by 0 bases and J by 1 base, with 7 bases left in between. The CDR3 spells CAWSVSASYNEQFF. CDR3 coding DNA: TGTGCCTGGAGTGTCAGCGCATCCTACAATGAGCAGTTCTTC.

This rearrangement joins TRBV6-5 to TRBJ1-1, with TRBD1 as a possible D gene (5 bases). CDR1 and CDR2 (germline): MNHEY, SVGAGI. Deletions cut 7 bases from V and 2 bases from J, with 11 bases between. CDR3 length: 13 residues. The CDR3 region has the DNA TGTGCCAGCACACCAGGGATCAACACTGAAGCTTTCTTT. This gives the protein CASTPGINTEAFF.

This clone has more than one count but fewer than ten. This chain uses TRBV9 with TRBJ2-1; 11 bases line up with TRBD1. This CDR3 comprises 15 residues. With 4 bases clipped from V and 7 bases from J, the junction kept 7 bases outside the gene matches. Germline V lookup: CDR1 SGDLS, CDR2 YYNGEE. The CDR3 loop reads CASSYPGQGGNEQFF. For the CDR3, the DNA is TGTGCCAGCAGCTACCCGGGACAGGGGGGGAATGAGCAGTTCTTC.